The 12 T cell receptor beta chains in this list originate from one sample, sequenced in a study of T cell changes during pregnancy in multiple sclerosis. Assay: immunoSEQ multiplex PCR; the TCRdb copy retains only in-frame clones and omits some. Of around 95,000 clones in the sample, 80% to 95% were seen once. Here the sequenced sample was peripheral blood, taken after pregnancy. All receptors derive from a female donor with multiple sclerosis, enrolled in a pregnancy study.

The V and J genes are TRBV19 and TRBJ1-1, with TRBD1 matching over 8 bases. The V and J ends lost 7 bases and 4 bases, in that order; junction bases with no gene match: 8. Germline lookup yields CDR1 LNHDA and CDR2 SQIVND (reference sequence). This CDR3 is 14 amino acids long. The CDR3 sequence: CASTRQGSGTEAFF. DNA of the CDR3: TGTGCCAGTACCCGACAGGGGTCGGGCACTGAAGCTTTCTTT. Using reference TRBV19 and TRBJ1-1 for the parts outside the CDR3, the full variable domain is DGGITQSPKYLFRKEGQNVTLSCEQNLNHDAMYWYRQDPGQGLRLIYYSQIVNDFQKGDIAEGYSVSREKKESFPLTVTSAQKNPTAFYLCASTRQGSGTEAFFGQGTRLTVV.

The chain uses TRBV7-9 and TRBJ2-3, with 11 bases fitting TRBD2. This CDR3 is 16 amino acids long. The V and J ends lost 4 bases and 2 bases, in that order; junction bases with no gene match: 5. The germline CDR1 and CDR2 sequences are SEHNR and FQNEAQ (reference sequence). The CDR3 nucleotides read TGTGCCAGCAGCTCCACGGGACTAGCGGCCACAGATACGCAGTATTTT. Protein: CASSSTGLAATDTQYF.

The chain is built from TRBV18 and TRBJ1-6; possibly TRBD1 for D (6 bases). The CDR3 loop spans 14 amino acids. The V and J ends lost 4 bases and 6 bases respectively, with 10 bases between them. Looked up from germline, CDR1 is KGHSH and CDR2 is LQKENI. CDR3 sequence reads: CASSHTGTNSPLHF. CDR3 sequence (DNA): TGTGCCAGCTCACACACAGGGACTAATTCACCCCTCCACTTT.

The chain carries TRBV30 and TRBJ2-1; D gene ambiguous. This CDR3 is built from 16 residues. Per the germline V gene, CDR1 is GTSNPN and CDR2 is SVGIG (reference sequence). V shed 0 bases and J shed 0 bases, with 12 bases lying between them. CDR3 bases: TGTGCCTGGAGTGTACGACGGAGACTCTCCTACAATGAGCAGTTCTTC. As protein: CAWSVRRRLSYNEQFF.

The rearrangement uses TRBV7-2 and TRBJ2-7, with TRBD2 as a possible D gene (6 bases). The V and J ends lost 5 bases and 3 bases respectively, with 17 bases between them. The CDR3 is made up of 15 amino acids. CDR1 and CDR2 (germline): SGHTA, FQGNSA. DNA for the CDR3: TGTGCCAGCAGCCGAGGACTGTTGCGGGGCTACGAGCAGTACTTC. This gives the protein CASSRGLLRGYEQYF. Full variable domain (rest looked up from reference TRBV7-2 and TRBJ2-7): GAGVSQSPSNKVTEKGKDVELRCDPISGHTALYWYRQSLGQGLEFLIYFQGNSAPDKSGLPSDRFSAERTGGSVSTLTIQRTQQEDSAVYLCASSRGLLRGYEQYFGPGTRLTVT.

V usage is TRBV5-1 and J usage is TRBJ2-1, with 8 positions matching TRBD1. Looked up from germline, CDR1 is SGHRS and CDR2 is YFSETQ. This CDR3 region has 15 residues. Trimming at V came to 3 bases and at J to 10 bases, leaving 12 bases not matched to a gene. Written as DNA, the CDR3 is TGCGCCAGCAGCTCGGACAGGGATCGGGTAAGGGAGCAGTTCTTC. This encodes CASSSDRDRVREQFF. The full variable domain, rest sourced from reference TRBV5-1 and TRBJ2-1, is KAGVTQTPRYLIKTRGQQVTLSCSPISGHRSVSWYQQTPGQGLQFLFEYFSETQRNKGNFPGRFSGRQFSNSRSEMNVSTLELGDSALYLCASSSDRDRVREQFFGPGTRLTVL.

The chain employs TRBV5-1 and TRBJ2-4, with 9 nucleotides matching TRBD1. Germline CDR1 is SGHRS and CDR2 is YFSETQ. J was trimmed by 2 bases and V by 3 bases; bases with no gene match: 9. The CDR3 spans 17 residues. DNA of the CDR3: TGCGCCAGCAGCTGGTCAACAGGGGGCTCAACCAAAAACATTCAGTACTTC. This codes for CASSWSTGGSTKNIQYF.

The chain combines TRBV27 with TRBJ1-2, with 10 bases identical to TRBD1. V gave up 7 bases and J gave up 4 bases; unmatched junction bases: 9. This CDR3 comprises 15 residues. Germline CDR1 MNHEY, CDR2 SMNVEV (reference sequence). The CDR3 bases are TGTGCCAGCACATCGACAGGGGGCGATATCTATGGCTACACCTTC. It is translated as CASTSTGGDIYGYTF.

V and J are TRBV5-1 and TRBJ2-3; 14 bases match TRBD2. CDR1 is SGHRS and CDR2 is YFSETQ in the germline V gene. The trim removed 4 bases at V and 0 bases at J, leaving 4 bases unmatched. This CDR3 contains 17 residues. DNA for the CDR3: TGCGCCAGCAGCCGACTAGCGGGGGGGGTTAGCACAGATACGCAGTATTTT. Translation: CASSRLAGGVSTDTQYF.

The J gene is TRBJ2-7, the V gene TRBV5-1; D is perhaps TRBD2 (5 bases). The germline gives CDR1 SGHRS, CDR2 YFSETQ. The germline V and J ends were trimmed by 4 bases and 6 bases, with 14 bases remaining between them. This CDR3 comprises 13 residues. CDR3 in amino acids: CASSLRTGFEQYF. The DNA for the CDR3 is TGCGCCAGCAGCCTGAGGACTGGATTCGAGCAGTACTTC.

This clone was seen a single time. The rearrangement uses TRBV19 and TRBJ2-7, with 7 bases fitting TRBD2. CDR3 length: 12 residues. J was trimmed by 9 bases and V by 3 bases; bases with no gene match: 5. In germline, CDR1 is LNHDA, CDR2 SQIVND (reference sequence). The CDR3, as DNA: TGTGCCAGTAGTATGAGGGAGGGCGGGCAGTACTTC. Translation: CASSMREGGQYF.

V usage is TRBV6-5 and J usage is TRBJ1-1; 7 bases are a match to TRBD1. The V and J ends lost 6 bases and 7 bases, in that order; junction bases with no gene match: 5. The CDR3 spans 12 residues. Germline loops: CDR1 MNHEY, CDR2 SVGAGI. CDR3 sequence reads: CASSPGTVEAFF. The CDR3 region has the DNA TGTGCCAGCAGCCCCGGGACAGTTGAAGCTTTCTTT.